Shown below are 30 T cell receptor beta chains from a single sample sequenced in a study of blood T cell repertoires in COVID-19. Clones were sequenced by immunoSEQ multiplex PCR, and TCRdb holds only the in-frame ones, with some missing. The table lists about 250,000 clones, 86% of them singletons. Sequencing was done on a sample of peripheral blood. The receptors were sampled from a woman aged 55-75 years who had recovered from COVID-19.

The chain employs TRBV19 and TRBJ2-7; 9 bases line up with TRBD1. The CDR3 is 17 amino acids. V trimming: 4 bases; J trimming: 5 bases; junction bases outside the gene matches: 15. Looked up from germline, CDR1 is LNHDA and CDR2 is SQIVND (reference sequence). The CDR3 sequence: CASSSLAPTGGPDEQYF. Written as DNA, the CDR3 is TGTGCCAGTAGTAGCTTGGCCCCGACAGGGGGGCCTGACGAGCAGTACTTC.

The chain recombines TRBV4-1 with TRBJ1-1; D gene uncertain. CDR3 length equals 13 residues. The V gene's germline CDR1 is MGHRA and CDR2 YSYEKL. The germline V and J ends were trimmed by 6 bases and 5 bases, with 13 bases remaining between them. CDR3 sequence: CASRATDATEAFF. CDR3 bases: TGCGCCAGCAGGGCGACTGACGCGACTGAAGCTTTCTTT.

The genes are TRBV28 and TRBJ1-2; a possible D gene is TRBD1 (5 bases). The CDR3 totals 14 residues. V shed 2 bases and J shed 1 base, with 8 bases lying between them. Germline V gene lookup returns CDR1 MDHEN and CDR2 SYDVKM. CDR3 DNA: TGTGCCAGCAGTTTAGGGGGGATTAACTATGGCTACACCTTC. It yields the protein CASSLGGINYGYTF.

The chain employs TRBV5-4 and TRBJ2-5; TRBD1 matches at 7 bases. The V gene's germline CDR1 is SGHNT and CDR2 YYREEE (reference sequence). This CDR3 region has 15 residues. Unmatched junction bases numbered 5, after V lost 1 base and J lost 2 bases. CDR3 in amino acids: CASSLYRDSQETQYF. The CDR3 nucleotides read TGTGCCAGCAGCTTGTACCGGGACAGTCAAGAGACCCAGTACTTC. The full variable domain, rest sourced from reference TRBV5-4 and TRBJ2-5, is ETGVTQSPTHLIKTRGQQVTLRCSSQSGHNTVSWYQQALGQGPQFIFQYYREEENGRGNFPPRFSGLQFPNYSSELNVNALELDDSALYLCASSLYRDSQETQYFGPGTRLLVL.

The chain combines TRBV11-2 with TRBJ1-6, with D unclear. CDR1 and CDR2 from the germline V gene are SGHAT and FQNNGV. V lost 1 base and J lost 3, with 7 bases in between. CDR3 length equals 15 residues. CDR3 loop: CASSLGSGYNSPLHF. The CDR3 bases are TGTGCCAGCAGCTTAGGGTCGGGCTATAATTCACCCCTCCACTTT.

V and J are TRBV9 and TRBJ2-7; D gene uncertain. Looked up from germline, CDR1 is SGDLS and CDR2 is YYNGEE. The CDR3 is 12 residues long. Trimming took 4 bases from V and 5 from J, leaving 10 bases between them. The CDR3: CASSITPNEQYF. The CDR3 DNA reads TGTGCCAGCAGCATAACTCCCAACGAGCAGTACTTC.

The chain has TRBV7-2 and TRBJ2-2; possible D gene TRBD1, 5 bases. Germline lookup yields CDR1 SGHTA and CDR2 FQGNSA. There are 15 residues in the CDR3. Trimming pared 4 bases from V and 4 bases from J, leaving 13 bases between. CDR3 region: CASSSGRRATGELFF. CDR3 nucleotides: TGTGCCAGCAGCTCCGGACGCAGGGCCACCGGGGAGCTGTTTTTT.

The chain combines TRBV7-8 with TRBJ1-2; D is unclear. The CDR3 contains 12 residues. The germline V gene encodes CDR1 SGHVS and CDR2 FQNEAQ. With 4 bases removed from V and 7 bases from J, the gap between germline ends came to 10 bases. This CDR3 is CASSSGSGGYTF. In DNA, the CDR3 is TGTGCCAGCAGCTCCGGTAGTGGTGGCTACACCTTC.

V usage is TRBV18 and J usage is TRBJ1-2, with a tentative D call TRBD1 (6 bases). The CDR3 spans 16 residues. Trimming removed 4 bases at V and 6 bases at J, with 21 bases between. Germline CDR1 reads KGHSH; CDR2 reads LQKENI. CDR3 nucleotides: TGTGCCAGCTCACTAAACTCCAGGGGCAGGGAGCATGGCTACACCTTC. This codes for CASSLNSRGREHGYTF.

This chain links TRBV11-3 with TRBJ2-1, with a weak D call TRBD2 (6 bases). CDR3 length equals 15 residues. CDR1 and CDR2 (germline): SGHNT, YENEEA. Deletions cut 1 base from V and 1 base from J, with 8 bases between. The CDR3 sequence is CASSLAAGSYNEQFF. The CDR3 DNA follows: TGTGCCAGCAGCTTAGCCGCGGGGTCCTACAATGAGCAGTTCTTC.

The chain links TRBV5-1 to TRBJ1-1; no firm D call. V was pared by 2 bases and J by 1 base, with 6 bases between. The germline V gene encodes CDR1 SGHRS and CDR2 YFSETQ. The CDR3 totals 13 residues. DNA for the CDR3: TGCGCCAGCAGCTTTAACAGGAACACTGAAGCTTTCTTT. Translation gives CASSFNRNTEAFF.

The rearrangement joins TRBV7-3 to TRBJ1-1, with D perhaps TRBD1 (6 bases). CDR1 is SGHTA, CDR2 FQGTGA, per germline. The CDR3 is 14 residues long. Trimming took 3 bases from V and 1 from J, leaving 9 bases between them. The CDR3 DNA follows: TGTGCCAGCAGCTTCGAAGGGGGGAACACTGAAGCTTTCTTT. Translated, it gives CASSFEGGNTEAFF.

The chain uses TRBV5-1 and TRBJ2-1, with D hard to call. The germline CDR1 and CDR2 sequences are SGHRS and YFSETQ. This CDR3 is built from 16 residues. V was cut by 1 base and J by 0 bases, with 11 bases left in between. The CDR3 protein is CASSLIRASSYNEQFF. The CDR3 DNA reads TGCGCCAGCAGCTTGATCCGCGCTAGCTCCTACAATGAGCAGTTCTTC.

The CDR3 bases are TGCAGCGTCGGCTACAGGGGGCAAGAGACCCAGTACTTC. It codes for CSVGYRGQETQYF. V usage is TRBV29-1 and J usage is TRBJ2-5; 8 nucleotides agree with TRBD1. Per germline, CDR1 SQVTM and CDR2 ANQGSEA. V trimming: 6 bases; J trimming: 2 bases; junction bases outside the gene matches: 5. The CDR3 is made up of 13 amino acids. Complete variable domain (other parts from reference TRBV29-1 and TRBJ2-5): SAVISQKPSRDICQRGTSLTIQCQVDSQVTMMFWYRQQPGQSLTLIATANQGSEATYESGFVIDKFPISRPNLTFSTLTVSNMSPEDSSIYLCSVGYRGQETQYFGPGTRLLVL.

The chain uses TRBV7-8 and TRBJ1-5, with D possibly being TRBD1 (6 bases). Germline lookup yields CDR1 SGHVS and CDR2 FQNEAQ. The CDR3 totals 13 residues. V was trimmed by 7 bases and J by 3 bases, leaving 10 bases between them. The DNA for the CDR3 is TGTGCCAGCACCGGACAGCACAATCAGCCCCAGCATTTT. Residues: CASTGQHNQPQHF.

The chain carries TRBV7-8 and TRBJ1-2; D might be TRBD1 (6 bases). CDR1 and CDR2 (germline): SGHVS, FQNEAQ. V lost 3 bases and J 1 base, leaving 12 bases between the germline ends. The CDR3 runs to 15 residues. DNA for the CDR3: TGTGCCAGCAGCTTTTCACAGGGTGGTAACTATGGCTACACCTTC. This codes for CASSFSQGGNYGYTF.

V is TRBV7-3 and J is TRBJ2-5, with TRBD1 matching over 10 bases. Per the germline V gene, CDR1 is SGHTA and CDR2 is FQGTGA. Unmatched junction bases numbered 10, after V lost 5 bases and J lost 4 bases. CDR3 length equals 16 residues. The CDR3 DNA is TGTGCCAGCAGCCCCCGGACAGGGGGGGGTTTAGAGACCCAGTACTTC. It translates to CASSPRTGGGLETQYF. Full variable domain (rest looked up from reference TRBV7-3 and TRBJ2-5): GAGVSQTPSNKVTEKGKYVELRCDPISGHTALYWYRQSLGQGPEFLIYFQGTGAADDSGLPNDRFFAVRPEGSVSTLKIQRTERGDSAVYLCASSPRTGGGLETQYFGPGTRLLVL.

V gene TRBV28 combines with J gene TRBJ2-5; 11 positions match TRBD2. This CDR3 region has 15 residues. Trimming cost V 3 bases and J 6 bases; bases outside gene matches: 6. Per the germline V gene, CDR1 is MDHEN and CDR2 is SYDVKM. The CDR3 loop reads CASSLVTSGGKTQYF. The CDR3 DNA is TGTGCCAGCAGTTTGGTCACTAGCGGGGGAAAGACCCAGTACTTC.

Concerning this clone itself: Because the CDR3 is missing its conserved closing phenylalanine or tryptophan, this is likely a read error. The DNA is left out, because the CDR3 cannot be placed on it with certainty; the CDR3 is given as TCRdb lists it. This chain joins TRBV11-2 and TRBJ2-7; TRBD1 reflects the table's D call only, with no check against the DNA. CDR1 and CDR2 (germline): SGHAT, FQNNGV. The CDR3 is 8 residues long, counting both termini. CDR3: CASSFFQE.

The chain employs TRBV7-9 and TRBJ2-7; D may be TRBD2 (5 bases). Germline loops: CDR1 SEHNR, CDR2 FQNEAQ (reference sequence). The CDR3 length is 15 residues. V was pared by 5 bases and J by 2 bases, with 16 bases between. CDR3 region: CASSPSERATYEQYF. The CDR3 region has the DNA TGTGCCAGCAGCCCGAGTGAGAGGGCTACCTACGAGCAGTACTTC. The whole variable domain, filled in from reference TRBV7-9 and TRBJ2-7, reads DTGVSQNPRHKITKRGQNVTFRCDPISEHNRLYWYRQTLGQGPEFLTYFQNEAQLEKSRLLSDRFSAERPKGSFSTLEIQRTEQGDSAMYLCASSPSERATYEQYFGPGTRLTVT.

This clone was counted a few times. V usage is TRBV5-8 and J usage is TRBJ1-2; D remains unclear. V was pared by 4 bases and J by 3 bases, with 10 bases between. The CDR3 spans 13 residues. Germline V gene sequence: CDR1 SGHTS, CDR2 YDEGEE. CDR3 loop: CASSPWADYGYTF. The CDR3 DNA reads TGTGCCAGCAGCCCATGGGCCGACTATGGCTACACCTTC.

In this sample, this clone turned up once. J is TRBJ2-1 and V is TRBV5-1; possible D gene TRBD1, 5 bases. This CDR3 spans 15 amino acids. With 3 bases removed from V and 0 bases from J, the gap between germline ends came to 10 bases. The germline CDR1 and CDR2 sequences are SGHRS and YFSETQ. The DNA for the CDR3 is TGCGCCAGCAGCTCCGGACAACGCTCCTACAATGAGCAGTTCTTC. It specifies CASSSGQRSYNEQFF.

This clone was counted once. The CDR3 DNA sequence: TGTGCCATCAGTCCAGCGGGGGGCTCCTACAATGAGCAGTTCTTC. Protein product: CAISPAGGSYNEQFF. This rearrangement joins TRBV10-3 to TRBJ2-1; TRBD2 agrees at 9 bases. CDR1 is ENHRY and CDR2 is SYGVKD in the germline V gene. V gave up 5 bases and J gave up 0 bases; unmatched junction bases: 2. This CDR3 comprises 15 residues.

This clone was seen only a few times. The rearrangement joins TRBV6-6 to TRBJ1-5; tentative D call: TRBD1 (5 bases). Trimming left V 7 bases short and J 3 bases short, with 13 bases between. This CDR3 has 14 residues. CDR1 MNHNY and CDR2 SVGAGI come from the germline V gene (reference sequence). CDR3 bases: TGTGCCAGCACCTGGGGGGGTACCAATCAGCCCCAGCATTTT. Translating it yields CASTWGGTNQPQHF.

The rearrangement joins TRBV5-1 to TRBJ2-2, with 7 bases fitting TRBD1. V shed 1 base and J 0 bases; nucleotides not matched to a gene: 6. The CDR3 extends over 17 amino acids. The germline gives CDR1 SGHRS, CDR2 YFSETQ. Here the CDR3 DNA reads TGCGCCAGCAGCTTGTCTCCGGACAGGACGAACACCGGGGAGCTGTTTTTT. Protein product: CASSLSPDRTNTGELFF.

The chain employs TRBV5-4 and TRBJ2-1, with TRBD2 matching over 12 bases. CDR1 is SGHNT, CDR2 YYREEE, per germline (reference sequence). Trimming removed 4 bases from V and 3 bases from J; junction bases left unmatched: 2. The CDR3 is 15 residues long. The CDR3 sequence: CASSETSGGYNEQFF. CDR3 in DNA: TGTGCCAGCAGCGAGACTAGCGGGGGCTACAATGAGCAGTTCTTC. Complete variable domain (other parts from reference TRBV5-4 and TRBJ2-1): ETGVTQSPTHLIKTRGQQVTLRCSSQSGHNTVSWYQQALGQGPQFIFQYYREEENGRGNFPPRFSGLQFPNYSSELNVNALELDDSALYLCASSETSGGYNEQFFGPGTRLTVL.

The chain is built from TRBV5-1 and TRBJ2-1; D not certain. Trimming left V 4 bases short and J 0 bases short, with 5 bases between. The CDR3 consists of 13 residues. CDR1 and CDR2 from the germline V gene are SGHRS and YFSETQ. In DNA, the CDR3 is TGCGCCAGCAGCCTAAACTCCTACAATGAGCAGTTCTTC. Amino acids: CASSLNSYNEQFF. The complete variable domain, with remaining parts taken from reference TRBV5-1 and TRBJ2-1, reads KAGVTQTPRYLIKTRGQQVTLSCSPISGHRSVSWYQQTPGQGLQFLFEYFSETQRNKGNFPGRFSGRQFSNSRSEMNVSTLELGDSALYLCASSLNSYNEQFFGPGTRLTVL.

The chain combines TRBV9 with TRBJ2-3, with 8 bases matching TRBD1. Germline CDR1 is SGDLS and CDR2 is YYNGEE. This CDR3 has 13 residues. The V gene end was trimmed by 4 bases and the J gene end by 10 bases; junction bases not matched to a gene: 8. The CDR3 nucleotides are TGTGCCAGCAGCAGCCAGGACAGGGAAGCGCAGTATTTT. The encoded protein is CASSSQDREAQYF.

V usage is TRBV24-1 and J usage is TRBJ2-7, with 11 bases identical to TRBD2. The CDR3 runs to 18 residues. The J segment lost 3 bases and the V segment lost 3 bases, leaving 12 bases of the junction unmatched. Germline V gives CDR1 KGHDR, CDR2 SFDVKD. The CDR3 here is CATSDPNPTSGAHYEQYF. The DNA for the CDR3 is TGTGCCACCAGTGATCCCAACCCGACTAGCGGGGCACACTACGAGCAGTACTTC.

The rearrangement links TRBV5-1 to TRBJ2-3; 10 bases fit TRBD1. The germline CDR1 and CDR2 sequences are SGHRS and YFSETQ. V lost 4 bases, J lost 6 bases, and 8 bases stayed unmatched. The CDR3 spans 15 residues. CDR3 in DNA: TGCGCCAGCAGCCGAGGGGGACAGGGGAGGGATACGCAGTATTTT. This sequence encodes CASSRGGQGRDTQYF.